The 25 T cell receptor beta chains listed next were all sequenced from one sample in a study of beta chain features in type 1 diabetes. Sequenced material consisted of expressed TCRB transcripts (all of the isolated RNA was reverse transcribed). Profiled with immunoSEQ multiplex PCR; TCRdb holds only in-frame clones, not every one. The data show hundreds of thousands of clones, with roughly 31% seen just once and 0.065% held by the top ten. Source material: naive CD4+ T cells from blood. These receptors all come from a man between 18 and 29 years old in good health.

This clone appeared a few times. The V and J genes are TRBV5-4 and TRBJ2-2; 7 positions match TRBD2. The germline gives CDR1 SGHNT, CDR2 YYREEE (reference sequence). The CDR3 contains 15 residues. The V segment lost 8 bases and the J segment 2 bases; nucleotides outside the gene matches: 9. The CDR3 DNA follows: TGTGCCAGTGCCGAATCTAGCGGAAACACCGGGGAGCTGTTTTTT. Translating gives CASAESSGNTGELFF.

This chain joins TRBV6-1 and TRBJ2-5, with D perhaps matching TRBD1 (6 bases). Trimming pared 5 bases from V and 0 bases from J, leaving 13 bases between. Germline CDR1 reads MNHNS; CDR2 reads SASEGT. CDR3 size: 15 residues. CDR3 DNA: TGTGCCAGCAGTACAGGGTCCGGGTACCAAGAGACCCAGTACTTC. This codes for CASSTGSGYQETQYF.

V and J are TRBV7-8 and TRBJ2-7, with unresolved D. The V gene lost 1 base and the J gene lost 3 bases, with 7 bases spanning the gap. The CDR3 is 13 residues long. Germline V lookup: CDR1 SGHVS, CDR2 FQNEAQ. As DNA, the CDR3 is TGTGCCAGCAGCTTAGTTATCGGCTACGAGCAGTACTTC. As protein: CASSLVIGYEQYF.

The genes are TRBV7-2 and TRBJ2-1; no firm D call. This CDR3 comprises 13 residues. V was cut by 3 bases and J by 12 bases, with 15 bases left in between. Germline loops: CDR1 SGHTA, CDR2 FQGNSA. CDR3 in DNA: TGTGCCAGCAGCTTTAGTTCCGGCTCGGGGCAGTTCTTC. It yields the protein CASSFSSGSGQFF.

The V and J genes are TRBV5-6 and TRBJ1-1; D not resolved. Germline CDR1 reads SGHDT; CDR2 reads YYEEEE. The CDR3 spans 13 residues. Trimming shortened V by 0 bases and J by 4 bases, and 7 bases separated the two germline ends. CDR3 loop: CASSLGLATEAFF. Here the CDR3 DNA reads TGTGCCAGCAGCTTGGGGCTGGCCACTGAAGCTTTCTTT.

In this sample, this clone turned up a few times. The rearrangement joins TRBV29-1 to TRBJ2-5, with 7 bases identical to TRBD1. The CDR3 totals 12 residues. With V trimmed by 7 bases and J by 5 bases, 7 bases remained unmatched. Germline loops: CDR1 SQVTM, CDR2 ANQGSEA. CDR3 DNA sequence: TGCAGCGCTCACAGGGGCGGGGAGACCCAGTACTTC. It specifies CSAHRGGETQYF.

This chain links TRBV4-3 with TRBJ2-3; 11 bases are shared with TRBD2. V dropped 2 bases and J dropped 6; count of bases not matched to a gene: 10. The CDR3 covers 17 residues. Germline CDR1 and CDR2: LGHNA and YSLEER. CDR3 sequence: CASSQNVAGGFLDTQYF. The CDR3 DNA sequence: TGCGCCAGCAGCCAAAACGTAGCGGGAGGGTTCTTGGATACGCAGTATTTT.

The rearrangement uses TRBV9 and TRBJ2-5; 8 nucleotides agree with TRBD2. Germline lookup yields CDR1 SGDLS and CDR2 YYNGEE. The V gene end was trimmed by 2 bases and the J gene end by 5 bases; junction bases not matched to a gene: 5. The CDR3 runs 14 residues. This CDR3 is CASSVSGIGETQYF. The CDR3 DNA is TGTGCCAGCAGCGTTAGCGGGATTGGGGAGACCCAGTACTTC.

The V and J genes are TRBV15 and TRBJ2-4; D is possibly TRBD1 or TRBD2 (5 bases each). The CDR3 extends over 16 amino acids. Germline CDR1 is LNHNV and CDR2 is YYDKDF (reference sequence). V lost 2 bases and J 0 bases, leaving 11 bases between the germline ends. The CDR3 nucleotides are TGTGCCACCAGCAGATCACCTGGGACAGCCAAAAACATTCAGTACTTC. It specifies CATSRSPGTAKNIQYF.

This chain connects TRBV2 to TRBJ1-1, with TRBD1 matching over 8 bases. Trimming at V came to 5 bases and at J to 5 bases, leaving 4 bases not matched to a gene. CDR3 length: 13 residues. The germline gives CDR1 SNHLY, CDR2 FYNNEI. CDR3 sequence reads: CASSQTGGTEAFF. The CDR3 nucleotides read TGTGCCAGCAGTCAAACAGGGGGAACTGAAGCTTTCTTT.

The V gene is TRBV7-2, the J gene TRBJ2-3, with unresolved D. Trimming pared 5 bases from V and 5 bases from J, leaving 8 bases between. The CDR3 is made up of 12 amino acids. From germline, CDR1 is SGHTA and CDR2 FQGNSA. The CDR3 is CASSPWRDTQYF. The CDR3 coding sequence is TGTGCCAGCAGCCCCTGGCGAGATACGCAGTATTTT.

This clone was detected a few times. The chain links TRBV4-2 to TRBJ2-3, with D unresolved. CDR3 length: 14 amino acids. The germline V gene encodes CDR1 LGHNA and CDR2 YNFKEQ. V was shortened by 2 bases and J by 2 bases, with 8 bases between the two germline ends. The CDR3 DNA is TGTGCCAGCAGCCAACCTGGGTCCACAGATACGCAGTATTTT. It is translated as CASSQPGSTDTQYF.

The genes are TRBV2 and TRBJ2-1; 10 bases line up with TRBD2. Trimming took 7 bases from V and 4 from J; bases not matched to a gene: 4. Germline assignment: CDR1 SNHLY and CDR2 FYNNEI. The CDR3 spans 14 residues. The CDR3 region has the DNA TGTGCCAGCAAGACTAGCGGGCCTTACAATGAGCAGTTCTTC. It specifies CASKTSGPYNEQFF.

V and J are TRBV15 and TRBJ2-7; D possibly matches TRBD1 or TRBD2 (5 bases each). Germline values: CDR1 LNHNV, CDR2 YYDKDF (reference sequence). The V end was cut by 0 bases, the J end by 0 bases, with 9 bases between. This CDR3 region has 15 residues. The CDR3 bases are TGTGCCACCAGCAGAGAGGGACGGACCTCCTACGAGCAGTACTTC. As protein: CATSREGRTSYEQYF.

This clone was seen only a few times. The same CDR3 arises from other DNA sequences in this sample as well. The chain carries TRBV29-1 and TRBJ1-1; D is unresolved. The CDR3 covers 11 residues. The V end was cut by 4 bases, the J end by 2 bases, with 5 bases between. The germline gives CDR1 SQVTM, CDR2 ANQGSEA. The CDR3 reads CSVGRNTEAFF. The DNA for the CDR3 is TGCAGCGTTGGGCGAAACACTGAAGCTTTCTTT.

The CDR3 protein is CASSHPWTSGRVQNEQFF. CDR3 bases: TGTGCCAGCAGCCATCCTTGGACTAGCGGGAGGGTCCAGAATGAGCAGTTCTTC. The chain carries TRBV14 and TRBJ2-1; 15 bases align to TRBD2. The CDR3 runs 18 residues. V lost 3 bases and J lost 7; bases outside the gene matches: 10. The germline V gene encodes CDR1 SGHDN and CDR2 FVKESK.

This clone turned up a few times. The chain is built from TRBV28 and TRBJ2-4; D remains unclear. This CDR3 is 15 amino acids long. Trimming pared 5 bases from V and 0 bases from J, leaving 11 bases between. From germline, CDR1 is MDHEN and CDR2 SYDVKM. CDR3 nucleotide sequence: TGTGCCAGCAGTCCTGGTGAGATAGCCAAAAACATTCAGTACTTC. It yields the protein CASSPGEIAKNIQYF.

The chain recombines TRBV19 with TRBJ2-1; TRBD1 matches at 7 bases. V was pared by 5 bases and J by 4 bases, with 8 bases of the junction left unmatched. Germline V gene sequence: CDR1 LNHDA, CDR2 SQIVND (reference sequence). This CDR3 has 15 residues. The CDR3 loop reads CASSEGQKIYNEQFF. As DNA, the CDR3 is TGTGCCAGTAGTGAGGGACAGAAAATTTACAATGAGCAGTTCTTC.

The rearrangement uses TRBV7-2 and TRBJ2-3; 9 bases line up with TRBD2. The trim removed 1 base at V and 7 bases at J, leaving 6 bases unmatched. This CDR3 region has 15 residues. CDR1 is SGHTA, CDR2 FQGNSA, per germline. CDR3 residues: CASSLELAGFNTQYF. Written as DNA, the CDR3 is TGTGCCAGCAGCTTAGAACTAGCGGGTTTTAATACGCAGTATTTT.

A few counts support this clone. The chain joins TRBV5-4 to TRBJ2-5; 7 nucleotides match TRBD2. V dropped 7 bases and J dropped 4; count of bases not matched to a gene: 7. This CDR3 contains 13 residues. The germline V gene encodes CDR1 SGHNT and CDR2 YYREEE (reference sequence). This chain's CDR3 is CASRRELRETQYF. CDR3 DNA sequence: TGTGCCAGCCGGCGGGAGTTACGAGAGACCCAGTACTTC.

This clone turned up a few times. The genes are TRBV7-2 and TRBJ2-1; D might be TRBD2 (5 bases). The germline V gene encodes CDR1 SGHTA and CDR2 FQGNSA. The CDR3 is 13 amino acids. V shed 1 base and J shed 13 bases, with 14 bases lying between them. CDR3 in amino acids: CASSLGSPSFQFF. The CDR3 DNA reads TGTGCCAGCAGCTTAGGTAGTCCTAGCTTCCAGTTCTTC.

The chain links TRBV5-4 to TRBJ2-1; a possible D gene is TRBD1 (6 bases). The V and J ends lost 4 bases and 3 bases respectively, with 11 bases between them. The CDR3 covers 14 residues. Germline V CDR1 and CDR2: SGHNT, YYREEE (reference sequence). CDR3 DNA: TGTGCCAGCAGCCAAGACAGGTTCTACAATGAGCAGTTCTTC. It encodes CASSQDRFYNEQFF.

This clone was recorded a few times. This chain connects TRBV13 to TRBJ2-2; TRBD2 matches 7 bases. CDR1 is PRHDT and CDR2 is FYEKMQ in the germline V gene (reference sequence). The CDR3 extends over 16 amino acids. V lost 4 bases and J lost 5; bases outside the gene matches: 10. The CDR3 nucleotides read TGTGCCAGCAGCTCCTCAGCGGGGAGCGAGACCGGGGAGCTGTTTTTT. Amino acids: CASSSSAGSETGELFF. Combining the CDR3 with reference TRBV13 and TRBJ2-2 gives the whole variable domain AAGVIQSPRHLIKEKRETATLKCYPIPRHDTVYWYQQGPGQDPQFLISFYEKMQSDKGSIPDRFSAQQFSDYHSELNMSSLELGDSALYFCASSSSAGSETGELFFGEGSRLTVL.

The chain has TRBV5-6 and TRBJ2-3, with 8 bases identical to TRBD2. The CDR3 extends over 15 amino acids. With 0 bases clipped from V and 0 bases from J, the junction kept 0 bases outside the gene matches. The germline CDR1 and CDR2 sequences are SGHDT and YYEEEE. CDR3 sequence: CASSLASGSTDTQYF. The CDR3 DNA reads as TGTGCCAGCAGCTTGGCTAGCGGGAGCACAGATACGCAGTATTTT.

The V call is TRBV9, the J call TRBJ2-4; TRBD2 aligns across 13 bases. Germline lookup yields CDR1 SGDLS and CDR2 YYNGEE. The CDR3 has 17 residues. V shed 0 bases, J shed 5 bases, and the junction held 5 bases outside the gene matches. The chain's CDR3 is CASSVALGLAGENIQYF. The CDR3 nucleotides are TGTGCCAGCAGCGTAGCTCTAGGACTAGCGGGAGAAAACATTCAGTACTTC.